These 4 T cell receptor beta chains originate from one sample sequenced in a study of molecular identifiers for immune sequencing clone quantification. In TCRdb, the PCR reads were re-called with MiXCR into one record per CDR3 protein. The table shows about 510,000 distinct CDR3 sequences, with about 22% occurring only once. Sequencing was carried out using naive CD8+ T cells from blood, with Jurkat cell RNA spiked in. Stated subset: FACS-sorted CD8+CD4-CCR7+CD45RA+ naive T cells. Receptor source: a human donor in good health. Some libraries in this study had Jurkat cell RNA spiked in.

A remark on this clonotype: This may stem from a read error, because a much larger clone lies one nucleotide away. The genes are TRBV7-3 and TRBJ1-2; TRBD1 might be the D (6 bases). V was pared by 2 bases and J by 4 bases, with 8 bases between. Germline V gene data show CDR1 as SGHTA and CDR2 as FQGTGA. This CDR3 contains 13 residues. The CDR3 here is CASSLGGGYGYTF. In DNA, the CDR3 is TGTGCCAGCAGCTTAGGAGGGGGCTATGGCTACACCTTC.

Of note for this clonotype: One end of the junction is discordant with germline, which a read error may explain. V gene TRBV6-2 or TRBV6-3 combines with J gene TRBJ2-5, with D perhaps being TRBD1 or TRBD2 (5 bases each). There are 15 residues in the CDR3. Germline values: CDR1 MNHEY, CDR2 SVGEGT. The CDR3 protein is CASSPGRLYQEAQYF. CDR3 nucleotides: TGTGCCAGCAGCCCGGGACGGTTGTACCAAGAGGCCCAGTACTTC.

The CDR3 DNA reads TGTGCCAGTAGTGGGGGGGGATCGAACACTGAAGCTTTCTTT. It translates to CASSGGGSNTEAFF. The chain combines TRBV19 with TRBJ1-1, with D tentatively TRBD1 (5 bases). The CDR3 length is 14 residues. CDR1 LNHDA and CDR2 SQIVND come from the germline V gene (reference sequence). Deletions cut 5 bases from V and 1 base from J, with 11 bases between.

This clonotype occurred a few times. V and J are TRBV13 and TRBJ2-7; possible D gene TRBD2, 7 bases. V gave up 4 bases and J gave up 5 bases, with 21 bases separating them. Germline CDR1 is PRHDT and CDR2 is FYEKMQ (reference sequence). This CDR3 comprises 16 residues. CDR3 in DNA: TGTGCCAGCAGCTCCAGCGAGGCGGGGGCCGGAAACGAGCAGTACTTC. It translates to CASSSSEAGAGNEQYF.